Listed below are T cell receptor beta chains from one sample, sequenced in a study of cytomegalovirus exposure and HLA in healthy donors. TCRdb's table, derived via immunoSEQ multiplex PCR, lists solely in-frame clones and lacks some. The sample records around 350,000 clones, roughly 85% being singletons. Sequenced material: PBMCs. Source of these receptors: a woman younger than 30 in good health and CMV-seronegative. The CDR3 runs from the conserved cysteine through the conserved F or W. The D gene is left open where the match is weak. Only some rows state a clone size, as once, few, many or a class for expanded clones.

V,D,size,J,CDR3,DNA
TRBV7-6,TRBD1,few,TRBJ2-7,CASSYGQGNEQYF,TGTGCCAGCAGTTATGGACAGGGCAACGAGCAGTACTTC
TRBV10-3,TRBD1,NA,TRBJ2-2,CAISEETGSIGELFF,TGTGCCATCAGTGAAGAGACAGGGAGTATCGGGGAGCTGTTTTTT
TRBV11-2,TRBD1,NA,TRBJ1-1,CASSSTTGVNTEAFF,TGTGCCAGCAGCTCAACGACAGGGGTGAACACTGAAGCTTTCTTT
TRBV5-6,NA,NA,TRBJ2-1,CASSSAYPVYNEQFF,TGTGCCAGCAGCTCAGCGTACCCTGTATACAATGAGCAGTTCTTC
TRBV27,TRBD2,NA,TRBJ2-7,CASRGLAGRNLYEQYF,TGTGCCAGCAGAGGACTAGCGGGGAGAAATCTCTACGAGCAGTACTTC
TRBV15,TRBD2,NA,TRBJ2-1,CATALRRGGHGDEQFF,TGTGCCACCGCGCTACGACGGGGGGGCCATGGGGATGAGCAGTTCTTC
TRBV21-1,NA,NA,TRBJ1-2,CASSKRRTGNGYTF,TGTGCCAGCAGCAAACGGAGGACAGGGAATGGCTACACCTTC
TRBV6-5,TRBD1,NA,TRBJ2-5,CASRYFNQGQQETQYF,TGTGCCAGCAGGTACTTCAACCAGGGACAGCAAGAGACCCAGTACTTC
TRBV4-1,TRBD2,NA,TRBJ2-7,CASSQGPAGGPGEQYF,TGCGCCAGCAGCCAAGGACCAGCGGGAGGGCCCGGCGAGCAGTACTTC
TRBV7-6,TRBD2,once,TRBJ2-6,CASSLGGGSGANVLTF,TGTGCCAGCAGCTTAGGCGGGGGCTCTGGGGCCAACGTCCTGACTTTC
TRBV5-4,TRBD1,few,TRBJ2-7,CASSSAGTGSYEQYF,TGTGCCAGCAGCTCCGCGGGGACAGGGAGCTACGAGCAGTACTTC
TRBV7-8,NA,NA,TRBJ1-1,CASSFLASTEAFF,TGTGCCAGCAGCTTCTTGGCTAGCACTGAAGCTTTCTTT
TRBV5-1,TRBD1,NA,TRBJ1-1,CASSSTGGRTEAFF,TGCGCCAGCAGCTCCACAGGGGGCAGGACTGAAGCTTTCTTT
TRBV11-2,TRBD2,NA,TRBJ2-2,CASSLTSGTSGRRTGELFF,TGTGCCAGCAGCTTAACCTCTGGGACTAGCGGGAGAAGGACCGGGGAGCTGTTTTTT
TRBV27,NA,NA,TRBJ2-7,CASSFGVTDEQYF,TGTGCCAGCAGTTTCGGGGTGACCGACGAGCAGTACTTC
TRBV7-9,NA,NA,TRBJ1-2,CASSTSENYGYTF,TGTGCCAGCAGCACATCGGAGAACTATGGCTACACCTTC
TRBV6-5,TRBD1,NA,TRBJ2-5,CASSTQGVTQYF,TGTGCCAGCAGCACCCAGGGGGTGACCCAGTACTTC